Shown below are 14 T cell receptor beta chains from a single sample sequenced in a study of beta chain features in type 1 diabetes. General observations from the study: Shortening of TCRB CDR3s, moderate but significant, appeared in all four CD4+ subsets of Type 1 diabetes patients.

Expressed TCRB transcripts were sequenced after all isolated RNA was converted to cDNA. Measured with immunoSEQ multiplex PCR; TCRdb has only the in-frame clones, and not every one. The sample records some 250,000 clones, approximately 15% being singletons. These receptors' targets are unknown. Material: naive CD4+ T cells from blood. These receptors were obtained from a young man with type 1 diabetes.

The gene calls are TRBV4-2 and TRBJ2-1; 12 bases map to TRBD2. The germline CDR1 and CDR2 sequences are LGHNA and YNFKEQ. The CDR3 is 16 residues long. V dropped 1 base and J dropped 8; count of bases not matched to a gene: 6. CDR3 sequence: CASSQALAGGIHEQFF. The CDR3, as DNA: TGTGCCAGCAGCCAAGCTCTAGCGGGAGGGATTCATGAGCAGTTCTTC.

There are a few counts of this clone. The chain links TRBV5-4 to TRBJ2-5, with a weak D call TRBD1 (6 bases). V shed 4 bases and J shed 5 bases, with 12 bases lying between them. CDR3 length equals 13 residues. CDR1 is SGHNT, CDR2 YYREEE, per germline (reference sequence). CDR3 loop: CASSLQGRETQYF. CDR3 DNA: TGTGCCAGCAGCCTACAGGGTAGGGAGACCCAGTACTTC.

The sample holds a few counts of this clone. The V and J genes are TRBV7-9 and TRBJ2-3; 8 bases agree with TRBD2. Germline CDR1 reads SEHNR; CDR2 reads FQNEAQ (reference sequence). The ends lost 1 base at V and 9 bases at J; junction bases unmatched: 15. There are 17 residues in the CDR3. The CDR3 loop reads CASSLEVSGGPSRTQYF. The CDR3 coding sequence is TGTGCCAGCAGCTTAGAAGTCAGCGGGGGACCGTCAAGGACGCAGTATTTT.

The table lists this clone with a few counts. The chain employs TRBV5-6 and TRBJ1-2, with D unresolved. CDR1 is SGHDT, CDR2 YYEEEE, per germline. This CDR3 comprises 13 residues. V was shortened by 2 bases and J by 0 bases, with 5 bases between the two germline ends. In DNA, the CDR3 is TGTGCCAGCAGCTTCACAACTAACTATGGCTACACCTTC. Residues: CASSFTTNYGYTF.

The chain employs TRBV4-1 and TRBJ1-5, with D unresolved. This CDR3 is built from 15 residues. The V gene lost 0 bases and the J gene lost 3 bases, with 9 bases spanning the gap. CDR1 is MGHRA and CDR2 is YSYEKL in the germline V gene. The CDR3 protein is CASSQDVQANQPQHF. DNA for the CDR3: TGCGCCAGCAGCCAAGATGTGCAGGCCAATCAGCCCCAGCATTTT.

This clone was seen a few times. V and J are TRBV6-4 and TRBJ1-2; D is unclear. Germline V gene sequence: CDR1 MRHNA, CDR2 SNTAGT. The CDR3 covers 15 residues. Trimming removed 4 bases from V and 3 bases from J, with 15 bases in between. Here the CDR3 reads CASSALGSSDYGYTF. The CDR3 region has the DNA TGTGCCAGCAGTGCCCTTGGTAGTTCTGACTATGGCTACACCTTC.

This clone has a handful of counts. The rearrangement uses TRBV2 and TRBJ2-3, with a possible D match to TRBD2 (6 bases). V gave up 8 bases and J gave up 0 bases, with 12 bases separating them. From germline, CDR1 is SNHLY and CDR2 FYNNEI. The CDR3 sequence is 14 residues long. Here the CDR3 reads CASLLALSTDTQYF. The CDR3 coding sequence is TGTGCCAGCTTACTAGCCCTTAGCACAGATACGCAGTATTTT. Filled out from reference TRBV2 and TRBJ2-3, the complete variable domain reads EPEVTQTPSHQVTQMGQEVILRCVPISNHLYFYWYRQILGQKVEFLVSFYNNEISEKSEIFDDQFSVERPDGSNFTLKIRSTKLEDSAMYFCASLLALSTDTQYFGPGTRLTVL.

This clone came up a few times. The chain is built from TRBV6-1 and TRBJ2-5, with 9 bases fitting TRBD2. V shed 4 bases and J 5 bases; nucleotides not matched to a gene: 8. The CDR3 loop spans 15 amino acids. Germline lookup yields CDR1 MNHNS and CDR2 SASEGT. CDR3 nucleotide sequence: TGTGCCAGCAGTGCCCGATCGGCGGGAGGGGAGACCCAGTACTTC. This codes for CASSARSAGGETQYF.

The chain couples TRBV15 to TRBJ2-2; 9 bases are a match to TRBD1. V lost 6 bases and J lost 5; bases outside the gene matches: 10. The CDR3 extends over 16 amino acids. Germline V gene lookup returns CDR1 LNHNV and CDR2 YYDKDF (reference sequence). As DNA, the CDR3 is TGTGCCACCAGAAGCCCCGGGACAGGGTTTACCGGGGAGCTGTTTTTT. As protein: CATRSPGTGFTGELFF.

This clone was found a few times. The rearrangement links TRBV10-2 to TRBJ1-1, with TRBD1 as a possible D gene (5 bases). The CDR3 runs to 16 residues. Between the trimmed V and J ends, which lost 2 bases and 1 base, there was a span of 14 bases. CDR1 WSHSY and CDR2 SAAADI come from the germline V gene. DNA for the CDR3: TGCGCCAGCAGTGAGAGGCCAGGGCGAACGAACACTGAAGCTTTCTTT. Encoded protein: CASSERPGRTNTEAFF.

The V call is TRBV6-1, the J call TRBJ1-1, with 9 bases identical to TRBD1. V shed 6 bases, J shed 4 bases, and the junction held 3 bases outside the gene matches. Germline-derived CDR1 and CDR2 are MNHNS and SASEGT. The CDR3 runs 13 residues. The CDR3 loop is CASSLTGGTEAFF. The CDR3 DNA sequence: TGTGCCAGCAGCCTGACAGGGGGCACTGAAGCTTTCTTT.

V is TRBV11-2 and J is TRBJ2-2; perhaps TRBD1 as D (6 bases). V gave up 5 bases and J gave up 6 bases, with 10 bases separating them. Germline V gene lookup returns CDR1 SGHAT and CDR2 FQNNGV. The CDR3 contains 13 residues. CDR3 DNA: TGTGCCAGCAGCGAACAGGGTGCCGGGGAGCTGTTTTTT. Amino acids: CASSEQGAGELFF.

This chain connects TRBV25-1 to TRBJ2-3, with a tentative D call TRBD2 (7 bases). V lost 4 bases and J lost 6, with 14 bases in between. The CDR3 is 14 amino acids. Germline V gene lookup returns CDR1 MGHDK and CDR2 SYGVNS. The CDR3 region is CASSVVGGPDTQYF. CDR3 coding DNA: TGTGCCAGCAGTGTGGTGGGGGGGCCGGATACGCAGTATTTT. Using reference TRBV25-1 and TRBJ2-3 for the parts outside the CDR3, the full variable domain is EADIYQTPRYLVIGTGKKITLECSQTMGHDKMYWYQQDPGMELHLIHYSYGVNSTEKGDLSSESTVSRIRTEHFPLTLESARPSHTSQYLCASSVVGGPDTQYFGPGTRLTVL.

This clone came up a few times. The chain recombines TRBV30 with TRBJ2-5, with 12 bases aligning to TRBD2. The ends lost 1 base at V and 1 base at J; junction bases unmatched: 1. CDR3 size: 15 residues. The germline V gene has CDR1 GTSNPN and CDR2 SVGIG (reference sequence). The CDR3 DNA reads TGTGCCTGGAGTGCACTAGCGGGAGGCCAAGAGACCCAGTACTTC. Its protein product is CAWSALAGGQETQYF.